This note documents a single T cell receptor beta chain sequence. The sample is drawn from a study of monozygotic twins with inflammatory bowel disease. The CDR3 has 16 residues. Germline assignment: CDR1 MNHNS and CDR2 SASEGT. After re-calling the 5' RACE reads, TCRdb lists one entry per CDR3 protein, DNA absent. This repertoire includes over 100,000 distinct CDR3 sequences. The chain is built from TRBV6-1 and TRBJ1-2; TCRdb proposes TRBD1, but this gene call is untestable without DNA. Sample: blood. The clonotype originates from a human donor with ulcerative colitis or Crohn's disease, or a healthy co-twin of an affected twin (not recorded which). The CDR3 region is CASSDIGRGASYGYTF.